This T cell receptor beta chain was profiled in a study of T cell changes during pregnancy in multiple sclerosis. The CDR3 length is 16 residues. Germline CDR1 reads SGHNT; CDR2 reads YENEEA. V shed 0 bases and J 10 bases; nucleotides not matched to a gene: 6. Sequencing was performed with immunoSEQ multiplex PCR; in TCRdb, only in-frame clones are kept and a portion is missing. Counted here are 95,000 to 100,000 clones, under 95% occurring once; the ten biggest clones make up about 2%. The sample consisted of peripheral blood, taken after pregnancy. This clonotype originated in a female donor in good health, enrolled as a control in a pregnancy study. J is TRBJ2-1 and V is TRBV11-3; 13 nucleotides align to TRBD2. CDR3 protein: CASSLETSGRAREQFF. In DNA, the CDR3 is TGTGCCAGCAGCTTAGAAACTAGCGGGAGGGCCCGAGAGCAGTTCTTC.